This is a list of T cell receptor beta chains from one sample in a study of sequential checkpoint blockade in melanoma. TCRdb's table, derived via immunoSEQ multiplex PCR, lists solely in-frame clones and lacks some. This repertoire shows 4,200 or so clones, roughly 25% found once; its top ten account for roughly an eighth. The sample in question was tumor tissue (inferred from file names), obtained from a patient given nivolumab and ipilimumab in sequence. The receptor set was obtained from a human donor with melanoma. CDR3s include the opening cysteine and the closing phenylalanine or tryptophan. The D gene is left open where the match is weak. Clone size is not always given. Where it is, it says once, few, many or a class for expanded clones.

-,TRBJ2-5,TRBD2,TRBV11-3,CASSSGLAGGQETQYF,TGTGCCAGCAGCTCGGGACTAGCGGGGGGGCAAGAGACCCAGTACTTC
-,TRBJ1-4,TRBD1,TRBV5-1,CASSPGGTASPTNEKLFF,TGCGCCAGCAGCCCTGGGGGGACAGCAAGTCCAACTAATGAAAAACTGTTTTTT
few,TRBJ2-5,-,TRBV28,CASSKGGGPQETQYF,TGTGCCAGCAGCAAGGGGGGAGGACCTCAAGAGACCCAGTACTTC
few,TRBJ2-7,TRBD2,TRBV6-8,CASSYSSGGGEPIEQYF,TGTGCCAGCAGTTACTCCAGTGGCGGGGGGGAACCCATCGAGCAGTACTTC
medium-sized,TRBJ1-5,-,TRBV11-3,CASSLEGISNQPQHF,TGTGCCAGCAGCTTGGAGGGTATAAGCAATCAGCCCCAGCATTTT
few,TRBJ1-6,TRBD1,TRBV6-8,CAISPRTGTDSPLHF,TGTGCCATCAGTCCTAGGACAGGGACTGATTCACCCCTCCACTTT
-,TRBJ2-1,TRBD1,TRBV18,CASSLGTAEQFF,TGTGCCAGCTCCCTGGGGACAGCAGAACAGTTCTTC
-,TRBJ1-6,-,TRBV18,CASSPSGADSPLHF,TGTGCCAGCTCACCTTCGGGGGCGGATTCACCCCTCCACTTT
-,TRBJ2-3,TRBD2,TRBV30,CAWSETSGTDTQYF,TGTGCCTGGAGTGAGACTAGCGGCACAGATACGCAGTATTTT
many,TRBJ1-4,-,TRBV11-3,CASSPRRETNEKLFF,TGTGCCAGCAGCCCCCGGAGGGAGACTAATGAAAAACTGTTTTTT
large,TRBJ1-1,-,TRBV15,CATSILLDRNTEAFF,TGTGCCACCAGCATCCTTCTTGACAGAAACACTGAAGCTTTCTTT
-,TRBJ1-3,-,TRBV19,CASSVTGTIFSGNTIYF,TGTGCCAGTAGTGTCACCGGGACAATCTTCTCTGGAAACACCATATATTTT
-,TRBJ2-7,-,TRBV15,CATSRRGTEDEQYF,TGTGCCACCAGCAGGAGGGGGACGGAGGATGAGCAGTACTTC
-,TRBJ2-7,TRBD1,TRBV9,CASSPWTGFNEQYF,TGTGCCAGCAGCCCATGGACAGGGTTTAACGAGCAGTACTTC
-,TRBJ1-5,-,TRBV10-2,CASSAGTVGNQPQHF,TGCGCCAGCAGTGCAGGGACGGTGGGCAATCAGCCCCAGCATTTT
-,TRBJ2-1,TRBD2,TRBV12-5,CATPSGGGNEQFF,TGTGCCACCCCTAGCGGGGGGGGAAATGAGCAGTTCTTC
-,TRBJ1-4,-,TRBV5-1,CASSIQGGGEKLFF,TGCGCCAGCAGCATACAGGGTGGTGGGGAAAAACTGTTTTTT
few,TRBJ1-1,-,TRBV6-8,CASSADRSYTEAFF,TGTGCCAGCAGTGCAGACAGATCCTACACTGAAGCTTTCTTT
many,TRBJ1-5,TRBD1,TRBV11-3,CASSLGGQYNQPQHF,TGTGCCAGCAGCCTGGGGGGACAGTACAATCAGCCCCAGCATTTT
few,TRBJ1-2,-,TRBV6-1,CASSEGTVGYGYTF,TGTGCCAGCAGTGAAGGGACAGTGGGCTATGGCTACACCTTC
medium-sized,TRBJ1-1,-,TRBV6-8,CAIKTGVGTEAFF,TGTGCCATCAAGACAGGAGTGGGCACTGAAGCTTTCTTT
few,TRBJ1-3,TRBD1,TRBV6-8,CASSTTGGPRNTIYF,TGTGCCAGCAGTACCACAGGGGGTCCCAGAAACACCATATATTTT
few,TRBJ2-7,-,TRBV12-5,CASQGYTTPYEQYF,TGTGCCAGCCAGGGGTACACGACCCCCTACGAGCAGTACTTC
few,TRBJ2-7,-,TRBV6-1,CASSEVGNEQYF,TGTGCCAGCAGTGAAGTCGGGAACGAGCAGTACTTC
medium-sized,TRBJ2-7,TRBD2,TRBV11-3,CASSLLAGGVLGYEQYF,TGTGCCAGCAGCTTACTAGCGGGGGGCGTACTTGGGTACGAGCAGTACTTC
hyperexpanded,TRBJ1-2,TRBD1,TRBV28,CASGMGTGSNGYTF,TGTGCCAGCGGCATGGGGACAGGGTCGAATGGCTACACCTTC
-,TRBJ2-7,-,TRBV19,CASSMGRKSYEQYF,TGTGCCAGTAGTATGGGTCGAAAGAGCTACGAGCAGTACTTC
few,TRBJ2-6,-,TRBV30,CAWSRDSFGANVLTF,TGTGCCTGGAGCCGAGACAGTTTTGGGGCCAACGTCCTGACTTTC
medium-sized,TRBJ1-6,-,TRBV9,CASSPEGRASPLHF,TGTGCCAGCAGCCCTGAGGGTAGGGCTTCACCCCTCCACTTT
few,TRBJ2-7,TRBD1,TRBV18,CASSLGQGPYEQYF,TGTGCCAGCTCACTGGGACAGGGACCCTACGAGCAGTACTTC
-,TRBJ2-1,-,TRBV15,CATSREFKGGSDEQFF,TGTGCCACCAGCAGAGAATTTAAGGGGGGAAGCGATGAGCAGTTCTTC
-,TRBJ2-6,TRBD1,TRBV18,CASSPLQDRGLLSGANVLTF,TGTGCCAGCTCACCGTTACAGGACAGGGGGTTGCTGTCTGGGGCCAACGTCCTGACTTTC
-,TRBJ1-6,TRBD1,TRBV18,CASSPATGRSNSPLHF,TGTGCCAGCTCACCAGCGACAGGGAGGTCGAATTCACCCCTCCACTTT
-,TRBJ1-2,-,TRBV9,CASSDTPFGYTF,TGTGCCAGCAGCGACACCCCCTTTGGCTACACCTTC
-,TRBJ1-5,-,TRBV12-5,CASGLSIGSSQPQHF,TGTGCTAGTGGTTTATCGATCGGCAGTAGTCAGCCCCAGCATTTT
few,TRBJ1-2,-,TRBV28,CASSLFMGGQIMGYTF,TGTGCCAGCAGTTTATTTATGGGAGGACAGATCATGGGCTACACCTTC
medium-sized,TRBJ2-7,TRBD1,TRBV9,CASSASGTETYEQYF,TGTGCCAGCAGCGCCTCGGGGACAGAGACTTACGAGCAGTACTTC
-,TRBJ1-4,-,TRBV6-8,CAISSSDGGEKLFF,TGTGCCATCAGTTCCTCGGACGGGGGTGAAAAACTGTTTTTT
-,TRBJ2-3,TRBD2,TRBV19,CASSGGAGADTQYF,TGTGCCAGTAGCGGGGGGGCAGGGGCAGATACGCAGTATTTT
medium-sized,TRBJ2-2,-,TRBV6-8,CASSSDLDVGELFF,TGTGCCAGCAGTTCCGATCTAGATGTCGGGGAGCTGTTTTTT
-,TRBJ1-1,-,TRBV5-1,CASTASSPFKTEAFF,TGCGCCAGCACCGCCTCCAGCCCTTTTAAGACTGAAGCTTTCTTT
-,TRBJ2-7,-,TRBV10-2,CASTERQTLYEQYF,TGCGCCAGCACCGAGAGACAGACTTTGTACGAGCAGTACTTC